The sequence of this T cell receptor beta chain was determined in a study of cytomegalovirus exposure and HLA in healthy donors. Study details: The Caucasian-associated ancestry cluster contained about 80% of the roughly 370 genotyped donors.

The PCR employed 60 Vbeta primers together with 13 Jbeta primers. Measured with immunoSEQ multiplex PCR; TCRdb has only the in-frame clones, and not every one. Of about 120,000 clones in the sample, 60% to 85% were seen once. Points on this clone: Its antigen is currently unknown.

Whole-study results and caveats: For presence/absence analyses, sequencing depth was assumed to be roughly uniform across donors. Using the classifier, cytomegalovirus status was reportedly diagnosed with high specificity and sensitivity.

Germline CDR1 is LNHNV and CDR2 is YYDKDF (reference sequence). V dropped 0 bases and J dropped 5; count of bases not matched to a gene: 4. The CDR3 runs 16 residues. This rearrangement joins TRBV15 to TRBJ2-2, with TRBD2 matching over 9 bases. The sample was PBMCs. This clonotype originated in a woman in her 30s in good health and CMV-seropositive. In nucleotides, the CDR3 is TGTGCCACCAGCAGAGATCGCAGCGGGGGGACCGGGGAGCTGTTTTTT. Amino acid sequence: CATSRDRSGGTGELFF.